The entry that follows covers one TCR beta chain sequence. Its antigen is unknown. The entry originates in a study of shared clonotypes between healthy human individuals. At the level of the study: CD4 naive cells filled three plates per donor, CD4 memory three, CD8 naive two and CD8 memory one. Study results and caveats: The sharing of around 5% of naive CD4 clonotypes was seen across several donors.

The table came from immunoSEQ multiplex PCR; TCRdb's copy has only in-frame clones and leaves some out. This sample has under 1,900,000 clones, with roughly 98.5% found just once. The donors were all Caucasian adults (living in Nashville, Tennessee). Per the germline V gene, CDR1 is SGHRS and CDR2 is YFSETQ. The ends were cut back, 1 base at V and 0 bases at J, with 9 bases in the middle. This CDR3 contains 15 residues. The source material was naive CD4+ T cells sorted from blood. Regarding subset: CD45RA+ positively selected. The V gene is TRBV5-1, the J gene TRBJ2-3, with a tentative D call TRBD2 (5 bases). The receptor comes from a man aged 25-45 years in good health. In DNA, the CDR3 is TGCGCCAGCAGCTTGATTCGGGGAAGCACAGATACGCAGTATTTT. Translation gives CASSLIRGSTDTQYF.